This T cell receptor beta chain derives from a study of blood T cell repertoires in COVID-19. The CDR3 runs 15 residues. The V end was cut by 0 bases, the J end by 6 bases, with 10 bases between. Germline assignment: CDR1 SGHKS and CDR2 YYEKEE (reference sequence). This clone has just one count. Clones were sequenced by immunoSEQ multiplex PCR, and TCRdb holds only the in-frame ones, with some missing. The data show tens of thousands of clones, roughly 84% seen once. The chain is built from TRBV5-5 and TRBJ1-6, with D unresolved. What was sequenced was peripheral blood. The clonotype was recovered from a man younger than 45 with COVID-19, enrolled during active disease. The CDR3 reads CASSLGGRPNSPLHF. In nucleotides, the CDR3 is TGTGCCAGCAGCTTGGGCGGGCGCCCTAATTCACCCCTCCACTTT.